These T cell receptor beta chains were read from a single sample in a study of HIV-infected children after antiretroviral therapy interruption. TCRdb re-derived calls from the 3' RACE reads in MiXCR, one entry per CDR3 protein. Of about 83,000 distinct CDR3 sequences in the sample, 6.9% were seen once. The material sequenced was CD45RA+ CD4+ T cells from PBMCs, pooled from several time points, taken from a donor given antiretroviral therapy, either interrupted or continuous. These receptors were taken from a pool of human donors with HIV. CDR3s include the opening cysteine and the closing phenylalanine or tryptophan.

J gene	V gene	CDR3 protein
TRBJ1-3	TRBV11-2	CASSLAGNTIYF
TRBJ2-3	TRBV3-1	CASSPLWGGGTDTQYF
TRBJ2-4	TRBV29-1	CSVGQLAKNIQYF
TRBJ1-2	TRBV11-3	CASSGRDYGYTF
TRBJ2-2	TRBV24-1	CATSDPSLAGAGELFF
TRBJ1-4	TRBV21-1	CASSKLFF
TRBJ2-1	TRBV12-3/TRBV12-4	CASSLALSSYNEQFF
TRBJ1-1	TRBV7-8	CASSLGAPGGAFF
TRBJ2-7	TRBV7-2	CASSLVPRQGYEQYF
TRBJ2-6	TRBV18	CASSQDISGANVLTF
TRBJ2-7	TRBV10-2	CASIPGQGYEQYF
TRBJ1-1	TRBV20-1	CSARPRDRAATEAFF
TRBJ1-1	TRBV5-1	CASRQSGTGVTEAFF
TRBJ1-3	TRBV28	CASSWRDTIYF
TRBJ2-1	TRBV6-5	CASSYTTGGYGEQFF
TRBJ1-5	TRBV28	CASRGGSGRPQHF
TRBJ2-7	TRBV3-2	CASSYRDWGGYEQYF
TRBJ2-1	TRBV10-3	CAISEYDWKDYNEQFF
TRBJ2-1	TRBV5-1	CASSQTGFASNEQFF
TRBJ2-1	TRBV12-3/TRBV12-4	CASSFDLAGEVSYNEQFF
TRBJ2-3	TRBV29-1	CSVYRQGSDTQYF
TRBJ2-1	TRBV27	CASSFSDRGIEQFF
TRBJ1-2	TRBV2	CASTAGDGYTF
TRBJ2-1	TRBV3-1	CASSQGLNEQFF
TRBJ1-6	TRBV12-3/TRBV12-4	CASSPYRGSPLHF
TRBJ2-7	TRBV20-1	CSAPPGQGYEQYF
TRBJ1-2	TRBV5-6	CASSRRQRTPRYGYTF
TRBJ2-7	TRBV23-1	CASSQFGLDYEQYF
TRBJ1-1	TRBV7-9	CASSLDNRGGTEAFF
TRBJ2-1	TRBV11-2	CASSLGGLQVPLSYNEQFF
TRBJ2-4	TRBV4-1	CASSLGLAGGRAKNIQYF
TRBJ1-2	TRBV12-5	CASVSGREDGYTF
TRBJ2-1	TRBV24-1	CATSDRASGNNEQFF
TRBJ2-1	TRBV7-7	CASSSGNSVYNEQFF
TRBJ2-1	TRBV18	CASSPPSVNEQFF
TRBJ2-1	TRBV19	CASSKTGGAFDEQFF
TRBJ1-1	TRBV12-3/TRBV12-4	CASSSGQNTEAFF
TRBJ2-6	TRBV11-2	CASSLGFHPGANVLTF
TRBJ2-5	TRBV7-9	CASSFLSQETQYF
TRBJ2-1	TRBV7-1	CASSSPGRTGEQFF
TRBJ1-2	TRBV10-3	CAISDFNGDGYTF
TRBJ1-2	TRBV25-1	CASSERAAPNYGYTF
TRBJ2-1	TRBV2	CASSLAGEDEQFF
TRBJ1-5	TRBV7-9	CASSLEGRQPQHF
TRBJ2-1	TRBV6-2/TRBV6-3	CASSGSGPEQFF
TRBJ2-1	TRBV20-1	CSARPRSGEQFF
TRBJ1-6	TRBV30	CAWSVLRGRNSPLHF
TRBJ1-1	TRBV5-1	CANQVRGDTEAFF
TRBJ2-1	TRBV6-5	CASKDRNYNEQFF
TRBJ2-3	TRBV12-3/TRBV12-4	CASTEDISDTQYF
TRBJ2-7	TRBV20-1	CSARDHPQSEQYF
TRBJ2-5	TRBV28	CASRMGLAGVQETQYF
TRBJ2-1	TRBV20-1	CVTRGGGAYNEQFF
TRBJ2-7	TRBV3-1	CASGGAEQYF